The 16 T cell receptor beta chains below come from one sample, sequenced in a study of cytomegalovirus exposure and HLA in healthy donors. Primers for the PCR totalled 60 Vbeta and 13 Jbeta. Assay: immunoSEQ multiplex PCR; the TCRdb copy retains only in-frame clones and omits some. The table records more than 130,000 clones, roughly 75% of them present only once. Input material: PBMCs. These receptors all stem from a man in his forties or fifties in good health and CMV-seropositive.

The chain employs TRBV7-9 and TRBJ2-3, with 7 bases matching TRBD1. CDR1 and CDR2 (germline): SEHNR, FQNEAQ (reference sequence). Trimming at V came to 5 bases and at J to 3 bases, leaving 11 bases not matched to a gene. The CDR3 has 16 residues. The CDR3 DNA follows: TGTGCCAGCAGCCCGAGGTGGCAGGGGGAAACAGATACGCAGTATTTT. This sequence encodes CASSPRWQGETDTQYF.

This sequence joins TRBV5-1 and TRBJ2-3, with D maybe TRBD1 (5 bases). There are 18 residues in the CDR3. V lost 4 bases to trimming and J lost 5 bases, with 26 bases between them. Germline CDR1 and CDR2: SGHRS and YFSETQ. The CDR3, as DNA: TGCGCCAGCAGCACCACTGGGAAGGGGTTAGGTAGTGGAGATACGCAGTATTTT. Its protein product is CASSTTGKGLGSGDTQYF.

This chain connects TRBV27 to TRBJ2-1; maybe TRBD2 (7 bases). The CDR3 has 13 residues. V lost 6 bases, J lost 10 bases, and 16 bases lay in between. Germline V gene lookup returns CDR1 MNHEY and CDR2 SMNVEV (reference sequence). Here the CDR3 reads CASRSTGRVEQFF. The CDR3, as DNA: TGTGCCAGCAGATCAACAGGGAGGGTAGAGCAGTTCTTC.

The chain has TRBV6-1 and TRBJ2-7; 10 bases fit TRBD1. Unmatched junction bases numbered 3, after V lost 3 bases and J lost 7 bases. Germline V lookup: CDR1 MNHNS, CDR2 SASEGT. CDR3 length: 13 amino acids. CDR3 nucleotide sequence: TGTGCCAGCAGTGAGGACAGGGGGTGGGAGCAGTACTTC. Its protein product is CASSEDRGWEQYF.

This clone was seen a few times. The V call is TRBV19, the J call TRBJ2-1; possibly TRBD2 for D (6 bases). V lost 3 bases and J 8 bases, leaving 11 bases between the germline ends. Germline CDR1 and CDR2: LNHDA and SQIVND (reference sequence). The CDR3 extends over 13 amino acids. The CDR3 sequence: CASSIGGSDEQFF. The DNA of the CDR3 is TGTGCCAGTAGTATCGGGGGTAGCGATGAGCAGTTCTTC.

The CDR3 DNA follows: TGTGCCAGCAGCCGGGGGGGCGGAGAGACCCAGTACTTC. It is translated as CASSRGGGETQYF. V and J are TRBV7-2 and TRBJ2-5; 8 positions match TRBD2. V was pared by 5 bases and J by 4 bases, with 3 bases of the junction left unmatched. This CDR3 region has 13 residues. The germline V gene encodes CDR1 SGHTA and CDR2 FQGNSA.

The chain carries TRBV20-1 and TRBJ1-1; no firm D call. The CDR3 loop spans 11 amino acids. The V gene lost 4 bases and the J gene lost 2 bases, with 5 bases spanning the gap. Per the germline V gene, CDR1 is DFQATT and CDR2 is SNEGSKA (reference sequence). The CDR3 DNA reads as TGCAGTGCTATACAAAACACTGAAGCTTTCTTT. Amino acids: CSAIQNTEAFF.

A few counts support this clone. V and J are TRBV29-1 and TRBJ2-3; 13 bases align to TRBD2. CDR1 SQVTM and CDR2 ANQGSEA come from the germline V gene. This CDR3 comprises 16 residues. V gave up 6 bases and J gave up 0 bases; unmatched junction bases: 6. CDR3 nucleotides: TGCAGCGTAGCCGGGACTAGCGGGGCGAGCACAGATACGCAGTATTTT. Its protein product is CSVAGTSGASTDTQYF.

The CDR3 sequence is CASSSGSGSGTDTQYF. CDR3 bases: TGTGCCAGCAGCTCTGGAAGCGGGAGTGGTACAGATACGCAGTATTTT. The genes are TRBV5-4 and TRBJ2-3; 8 nucleotides match TRBD2. V lost 3 bases and J lost 3; bases outside the gene matches: 9. Per the germline V gene, CDR1 is SGHNT and CDR2 is YYREEE (reference sequence). The CDR3 has 16 amino acids.

V and J are TRBV18 and TRBJ2-7, with 9 nucleotides matching TRBD1. This CDR3 is built from 16 residues. Germline CDR1 is KGHSH and CDR2 is LQKENI. V was pared by 3 bases and J by 5 bases, with 11 bases of the junction left unmatched. The CDR3 loop is CASSPETGTGIHEQYF. CDR3 nucleotide sequence: TGTGCCAGCTCACCCGAAACCGGGACAGGGATCCACGAGCAGTACTTC.

This clone appeared a single time. The chain carries TRBV2 and TRBJ1-5; D remains ambiguous. CDR1 and CDR2 (germline): SNHLY, FYNNEI. The CDR3 length is 15 residues. V was shortened by 6 bases and J by 2 bases, with 14 bases between the two germline ends. The CDR3 loop is CASRPGGVGNQPQHF. In DNA form, the CDR3 reads TGTGCCAGCAGACCCGGCGGGGTGGGCAATCAGCCCCAGCATTTT.

The J gene is TRBJ1-1, the V gene TRBV5-6; 7 bases are a match to TRBD1. From germline, CDR1 is SGHDT and CDR2 YYEEEE. The CDR3 runs 14 residues. After removal of 5 bases from V and 0 bases from J, the junction contained 4 bases not matched to a gene. CDR3 loop: CASSRRGVNTEAFF. CDR3 nucleotide sequence: TGTGCCAGCAGTCGCAGGGGGGTGAACACTGAAGCTTTCTTT.

The DNA of the CDR3 is TGTGCCAGCTCACGCGCGGGACAGGGGGCGGCCGGGCAGCCCCAGCATTTT. It is translated as CASSRAGQGAAGQPQHF. The gene calls are TRBV18 and TRBJ1-5, with 12 bases identical to TRBD1. This CDR3 comprises 17 residues. Germline CDR1 and CDR2: KGHSH and LQKENI. V gave up 4 bases and J gave up 7 bases; unmatched junction bases: 11.

This sequence joins TRBV7-2 and TRBJ2-7, with 9 bases that match TRBD2. Trimming at V came to 3 bases and at J to 2 bases, leaving 8 bases not matched to a gene. The germline V gene has CDR1 SGHTA and CDR2 FQGNSA. The CDR3 has 16 amino acids. In DNA, the CDR3 is TGTGCCAGCAGCTTGGGGCTAGCGGGGTCCCCCTACGAGCAGTACTTC. Translated, it gives CASSLGLAGSPYEQYF.

In its sample, this clone was seen a few times. The chain links TRBV4-3 to TRBJ2-1; weak D call: TRBD2 (5 bases). Germline loops: CDR1 LGHNA, CDR2 YSLEER. V was cut by 4 bases and J by 8 bases, with 12 bases left in between. CDR3 length equals 13 residues. CDR3 coding DNA: TGCGCCAGCAGCCGGCTAGCCGTCGATGAGCAGTTCTTC. Translated: CASSRLAVDEQFF.

The rearrangement uses TRBV11-2 and TRBJ1-4; 8 positions match TRBD1. Germline V gene data show CDR1 as SGHAT and CDR2 as FQNNGV. V shed 1 base and J 7 bases; nucleotides not matched to a gene: 5. This CDR3 is 15 amino acids long. CDR3: CASSLVARGPEKLFF. CDR3 DNA sequence: TGTGCCAGCAGCTTAGTGGCCAGGGGGCCTGAAAAACTGTTTTTT.